A single sample is the source of the 24 T cell receptor beta chains below, sequenced in a study of T-cell reconstitution after alpha-beta-depleted transplantation in children. During its preparation, the TCRbeta library received unique molecular identifiers. TCRdb redid the calling of the PCR reads with MiXCR, one entry per CDR3 protein. The sample has some 500,000 distinct CDR3 sequences, 30% to 35% seen once; the top ten hold less than 2.5%. The source material was PBMCs from the stem cell graft donor, sampled from the stem cell graft. These receptor sequences come from a human donor who donated a stem cell graft to a child with aplastic anemia.

The V gene is TRBV5-6, the J gene TRBJ1-1; a weak D match, TRBD1 (5 bases). The CDR3 extends over 17 amino acids. Deletions cut 1 base from V and 1 base from J, with 17 bases between. Germline V gene lookup returns CDR1 SGHDT and CDR2 YYEEEE. CDR3 residues: CASSLRVWTTENTEAFF. In DNA form, the CDR3 reads TGTGCCAGCAGCTTGAGGGTATGGACAACCGAGAACACTGAAGCTTTCTTT. The complete variable domain, with remaining parts taken from reference TRBV5-6 and TRBJ1-1, reads DAGVTQSPTHLIKTRGQQVTLRCSPKSGHDTVSWYQQALGQGPQFIFQYYEEEERQRGNFPDRFSGHQFPNYSSELNVNALLLGDSALYLCASSLRVWTTENTEAFFGQGTRLTVV.

Worth noting for this clonotype: One base away lies a much larger clone, so this may be a sequencing read error. This chain joins TRBV10-3 and TRBJ2-1, with 9 nucleotides matching TRBD2. Germline lookup yields CDR1 ENHRY and CDR2 SYGVKD. The CDR3 spans 14 residues. CDR3 nucleotides: TGTGCCACCTCCCAGGCTAGCGGGACTAATGCGCAGTTCTTC. The encoded protein is CATSQASGTNAQFF.

The chain recombines TRBV7-6 with TRBJ2-5; D remains unclear. Trimming pared 1 base from V and 6 bases from J, leaving 12 bases between. The CDR3 runs 14 residues. Germline loops: CDR1 SGHVS, CDR2 FNYEAQ. Here the CDR3 reads CASSLDSLGQTQYF. The DNA for the CDR3 is TGTGCCAGCAGCTTAGACTCTCTTGGGCAGACCCAGTACTTC.

This clonotype has a handful of counts. This chain uses TRBV20-1 with TRBJ2-1; the match to TRBD2 covers 10 bases. This CDR3 region has 14 residues. CDR1 and CDR2 (germline): DFQATT, SNEGSKA (reference sequence). V was clipped by 3 bases and J by 9 bases; unmatched bases: 8. The CDR3 sequence: CSASSLAGFSEQFF. For the CDR3, the DNA is TGCAGTGCTAGCTCACTAGCGGGATTTAGTGAGCAGTTCTTC.

This clonotype was observed many times. The chain carries TRBV12-3 or TRBV12-4 and TRBJ2-3; perhaps TRBD2 as D (6 bases). The CDR3 contains 15 residues. Trimming stripped 3 bases from V and 5 bases from J, with 15 bases between. CDR3 in DNA: TGTGCCAGCAGTTTCGACGGGAGCGCTGGAGATACGCAGTATTTT. Residues: CASSFDGSAGDTQYF.

The chain recombines TRBV7-2 with TRBJ2-7; the D is unclear. The germline gives CDR1 SGHTA, CDR2 FQGNSA. The CDR3 length is 14 residues. V was trimmed by 8 bases and J by 0 bases, leaving 14 bases between them. The chain's CDR3 is CASEDTSVSYEQYF. The DNA of the CDR3 is TGTGCCAGCGAAGACACCTCAGTCTCCTACGAGCAGTACTTC.

In its sample, this clonotype was seen a few times. This chain uses TRBV7-2 with TRBJ2-3; possibly TRBD1 or TRBD2 for D (5 bases each). The V end was cut by 4 bases, the J end by 1 base, with 15 bases between. The V gene's germline CDR1 is SGHTA and CDR2 FQGNSA. This CDR3 region has 16 residues. The CDR3 sequence is CASSSGRGPGTDTQYF. The CDR3 nucleotides read TGTGCCAGCAGCTCCGGCCGGGGACCTGGCACAGATACGCAGTATTTT. The full variable domain, with the rest looked up from reference TRBV7-2 and TRBJ2-3, is GAGVSQSPSNKVTEKGKDVELRCDPISGHTALYWYRQSLGQGLEFLIYFQGNSAPDKSGLPSDRFSAERTGGSVSTLTIQRTQQEDSAVYLCASSSGRGPGTDTQYFGPGTRLTVL.

This clonotype was seen a few times. The chain combines TRBV20-1 with TRBJ2-3; D unclear. CDR3 length equals 16 residues. The ends were cut back, 2 bases at V and 1 base at J, with 16 bases in the middle. CDR1 and CDR2 from the germline V gene are DFQATT and SNEGSKA (reference sequence). The CDR3 coding sequence is TGCAGTGCTAGAAATCCACCCATGATGCGCACAGATACGCAGTATTTT. Translating it yields CSARNPPMMRTDTQYF.

This clonotype was seen only a few times. This chain connects TRBV20-1 to TRBJ2-5; D not resolved. The V gene lost 6 bases and the J gene lost 4 bases, with 15 bases spanning the gap. The CDR3 covers 13 residues. Germline V gene lookup returns CDR1 DFQATT and CDR2 SNEGSKA (reference sequence). CDR3 nucleotides: TGCAGTGCCACCGACATCAAAGGAGAGACCCAGTACTTC. Protein product: CSATDIKGETQYF.

The chain carries TRBV12-3 or TRBV12-4 and TRBJ1-1; D is ambiguous. The CDR3 is 14 residues long. Deletions cut 6 bases from V and 0 bases from J, with 11 bases between. CDR3 amino acids: CASRFNGLNTEAFF. The CDR3 nucleotides read TGTGCCAGCAGGTTCAATGGTTTGAACACTGAAGCTTTCTTT.

This clonotype was observed a handful of times. The chain couples TRBV11-2 to TRBJ1-1, with 8 bases aligning to TRBD1. The CDR3 runs to 16 residues. Germline CDR1 and CDR2: SGHAT and FQNNGV. The V and J ends lost 5 bases and 5 bases, in that order; junction bases with no gene match: 13. The CDR3 bases are TGTGCCAGCAGCCAGACAGGGGTTGGGTTTAGGACTGAAGCTTTCTTT. The encoded protein is CASSQTGVGFRTEAFF. The complete variable domain, with remaining parts taken from reference TRBV11-2 and TRBJ1-1, reads EAGVAQSPRYKIIEKRQSVAFWCNPISGHATLYWYQQILGQGPKLLIQFQNNGVVDDSQLPKDRFSAERLKGVDSTLKIQPAKLEDSAVYLCASSQTGVGFRTEAFFGQGTRLTVV.

This clonotype was detected only a few times. This sequence joins TRBV29-1 and TRBJ2-1; 14 nucleotides align to TRBD2. Germline V lookup: CDR1 SQVTM, CDR2 ANQGSEA. This CDR3 comprises 16 residues. Unmatched junction bases numbered 12, after V lost 6 bases and J lost 8 bases. The CDR3 DNA reads TGCAGCGTCGACGGGACTAGCGGGAGTGGGTGGGATGAGCAGTTCTTC. Translated, it gives CSVDGTSGSGWDEQFF.

The V and J genes are TRBV5-6 and TRBJ1-5; 9 bases match TRBD1. V was pared by 2 bases and J by 4 bases, with 7 bases of the junction left unmatched. This CDR3 comprises 16 residues. Germline V lookup: CDR1 SGHDT, CDR2 YYEEEE. The CDR3 reads CASSFRTGARNQPQHF. CDR3 coding DNA: TGTGCCAGCAGCTTTAGGACAGGGGCGAGGAATCAGCCCCAGCATTTT.

The chain combines TRBV7-2 with TRBJ2-5, with 7 bases aligning to TRBD1. V shed 5 bases and J 5 bases; nucleotides not matched to a gene: 8. Germline loops: CDR1 SGHTA, CDR2 FQGNSA. The CDR3 loop spans 14 amino acids. The CDR3 DNA reads TGTGCCAGCAGCGAACAGGGGATGCGGGAGACCCAGTACTTC. As protein: CASSEQGMRETQYF.

The V gene is TRBV6-2 or TRBV6-3, the J gene TRBJ2-1; TRBD2 agrees at 9 bases. This CDR3 has 16 amino acids. The V segment lost 7 bases and the J segment 3 bases; nucleotides outside the gene matches: 10. Germline V gene lookup returns CDR1 MNHEY and CDR2 SVGEGT. In DNA form, the CDR3 reads TGTGCCAGCACTCTAGCGGGACTCCAACGCTACAATGAGCAGTTCTTC. Amino acids: CASTLAGLQRYNEQFF.

V and J are TRBV5-1 and TRBJ2-3; 9 nucleotides match TRBD1. CDR1 is SGHRS, CDR2 YFSETQ, per germline. Trimming cost V 4 bases and J 3 bases; bases outside gene matches: 6. The CDR3 runs 15 residues. In nucleotides, the CDR3 is TGCGCCAGCAGCGCTTGGGACAGGGCGACAGATACGCAGTATTTT. As protein: CASSAWDRATDTQYF.

The table lists this clonotype with a few counts. This chain connects TRBV29-1 to TRBJ2-7, with 9 bases lining up with TRBD2. V shed 6 bases, J shed 3 bases, and the junction held 15 bases outside the gene matches. The CDR3 contains 16 residues. Per the germline V gene, CDR1 is SQVTM and CDR2 is ANQGSEA. The CDR3 reads CSVMLELLAGNYEQYF. Here the CDR3 DNA reads TGCAGCGTCATGTTAGAGCTACTAGCGGGTAACTACGAGCAGTACTTC.

This rearrangement joins TRBV10-3 to TRBJ2-1; no clear D gene. V was shortened by 1 base and J by 8 bases, with 9 bases between the two germline ends. CDR3 size: 13 residues. CDR1 ENHRY and CDR2 SYGVKD come from the germline V gene. CDR3 nucleotides: TGTGCCATCAGTGAGTTCTCTGGCGATGAGCAGTTCTTC. Translated, it gives CAISEFSGDEQFF.

This clonotype was recorded a few times. This chain joins TRBV5-1 and TRBJ2-5, with TRBD1 identical over 7 bases. CDR1 and CDR2 from the germline V gene are SGHRS and YFSETQ. Trimming at V came to 3 bases and at J to 2 bases, leaving 4 bases not matched to a gene. The CDR3 is 14 amino acids. The CDR3 nucleotides are TGCGCCAGCAGCTCGACAGGGATTCAAGAGACCCAGTACTTC. Translating gives CASSSTGIQETQYF.

The V gene is TRBV5-6, the J gene TRBJ2-7; TRBD1 might be the D (6 bases). V lost 0 bases and J 0 bases, leaving 13 bases between the germline ends. Germline-derived CDR1 and CDR2 are SGHDT and YYEEEE. The CDR3 covers 16 residues. The DNA of the CDR3 is TGTGCCAGCAGCTTGGAGACGGGACACCTCTCCTACGAGCAGTACGTC. It yields the protein CASSLETGHLSYEQYV.

This clonotype was seen only a few times. The chain uses TRBV15 and TRBJ2-3; TRBD1 might be the D (6 bases). Trimming shortened V by 0 bases and J by 5 bases, and 24 bases separated the two germline ends. Germline CDR1 is LNHNV and CDR2 is YYDKDF (reference sequence). The CDR3 length is 19 residues. CDR3 in amino acids: CATSRDSLFIRGGEDTQYF. The CDR3 region has the DNA TGTGCCACCAGCAGAGATTCCCTTTTCATCAGGGGTGGTGAAGATACGCAGTATTTT.

This clonotype was seen only a few times. V is TRBV11-3 and J is TRBJ1-4; perhaps TRBD1 as D (6 bases). V lost 1 base and J lost 8, with 14 bases in between. Germline V gene sequence: CDR1 SGHNT, CDR2 YENEEA. This CDR3 is built from 15 residues. The CDR3 bases are TGTGCCAGCAGCTTAGGAACACAGGGAAGCGAAAAACTGTTTTTT. Translation gives CASSLGTQGSEKLFF. The full variable domain, rest sourced from reference TRBV11-3 and TRBJ1-4, is EAGVVQSPRYKIIEKKQPVAFWCNPISGHNTLYWYLQNLGQGPELLIRYENEEAVDDSQLPKDRFSAERLKGVDSTLKIQPAELGDSAVYLCASSLGTQGSEKLFFGSGTQLSVL.

This clonotype was found a few times. This chain connects TRBV11-2 to TRBJ2-7; 9 bases are shared with TRBD2. The CDR3 has 15 amino acids. Germline lookup yields CDR1 SGHAT and CDR2 FQNNGV. V lost 1 base to trimming and J lost 3 bases; unmatched junction nucleotides: 4. The CDR3, as DNA: TGTGCCAGCAGCTTAGGGACTAGCGAATACTACGAGCAGTACTTC. Its protein product is CASSLGTSEYYEQYF.

V gene TRBV2 combines with J gene TRBJ2-7, with 11 positions matching TRBD2. The CDR3 covers 14 residues. V dropped 6 bases and J dropped 2; count of bases not matched to a gene: 3. The germline V gene has CDR1 SNHLY and CDR2 FYNNEI. DNA of the CDR3: TGTGCCAGCAGGCCGGGACTAGCGGCCTACGAGCAGTACGTC. This encodes CASRPGLAAYEQYV.